This TCR beta chain stems from a study of blood T cell repertoires in COVID-19. Across the whole study: Spain, Italy and the United States supplied samples that represented acute and convalescent COVID-19. Nucleic acid was either cDNA or gDNA, and it came from T cells, B-cell-depleted T cells, or PBMCs.

Germline trimming cut 6 bases from V and 3 bases from J; bases unmatched to any gene: 2. The CDR3 has 12 amino acids. Original handling: Quantification of nucleated cells was approximated via reference gene primer amplification. This table comes from immunoSEQ multiplex PCR, and its TCRdb copy is limited to in-frame clones, with some not included. That table supplies the V and J calls and clone size; D and trimming were determined from the DNA. The data hold about 170,000 clones, with approximately 83% observed a single time. This TCR derives from a woman aged 55-70 years with acute or convalescent COVID-19. The genes are TRBV12-3 or TRBV12-4 and TRBJ2-7; 7 nucleotides line up with TRBD1. The material sequenced was peripheral blood. The DNA for the CDR3 is TGTGCCAGCAGGACAGGGAGCTACGAGCAGTACTTC. This encodes CASRTGSYEQYF.